A selection of T cell receptor beta chains follows, all from one sample in a study of Ad26.COV2.S vaccination and SARS-CoV-2 variants. Sequenced by immunoSEQ multiplex PCR; TCRdb stores in-frame clones only, minus some. Of hundreds of thousands of clones listed, around 90% are singletons. The sequenced sample was peripheral blood, obtained in a trial of Ad26.COV2.S vaccine versus placebo. The receptors shown here come from a person between 18 and 65 years old who received the Ad26.COV2.S COVID-19 vaccine or a placebo. Each CDR3 is given with its conserved first and last residue. D genes are given only for firm matches. Size is stated for part of the rows, as once, few or many counts, or as a class when the clone is expanded.

CDR3aa,CDR3nt,abundance,d_gene,v_gene,j_gene
CASSPGTGYLGELFF,TGTGCCAGCAGCCCTGGGACAGGGTATCTTGGGGAGCTGTTTTTT,NA,TRBD1,TRBV4-2,TRBJ2-2
CASRLDSWSGEQFF,TGTGCCAGTAGACTAGACAGTTGGTCGGGTGAGCAGTTCTTC,NA,NA,TRBV6-5,TRBJ2-1
CASSPGPSTDTQYF,TGTGCCAGCAGCCCGGGACCGTCGACAGATACGCAGTATTTT,NA,NA,TRBV14,TRBJ2-3
CASTLEIGPLHF,TGTGCCAGCACACTCGAAATAGGACCCCTCCACTTT,few,NA,TRBV2,TRBJ1-6
CASSYRPGQGFNTEAFF,TGTGCCAGCAGTTATAGACCGGGACAGGGTTTTAACACTGAAGCTTTCTTT,NA,TRBD1,TRBV6-2/TRBV6-3,TRBJ1-1
CASSSLGENTEAFF,TGTGCCAGCTCCTCCCTTGGCGAAAACACTGAAGCTTTCTTT,NA,NA,TRBV5-7,TRBJ1-1
CASSLAGNYGYTF,TGTGCCAGCAGCTTAGCAGGCAACTATGGCTACACCTTC,NA,NA,TRBV7-2,TRBJ1-2
CASKQGRGYEQYF,TGTGCCAGCAAGCAGGGCAGGGGTTACGAGCAGTACTTC,few,NA,TRBV2,TRBJ2-7
CASSGSYNEQFF,TGTGCCAGCAGTGGCAGTTACAATGAGCAGTTCTTC,NA,NA,TRBV28,TRBJ2-1
CASSSGQGESYNSPLHF,TGTGCCAGCAGTTCGGGACAGGGGGAATCCTATAATTCACCCCTCCACTTT,NA,TRBD1,TRBV5-4,TRBJ1-6
CASSLVRGMGSYNEQFF,TGCGCCAGCAGCTTGGTCCGGGGTATGGGCTCCTACAATGAGCAGTTCTTC,NA,NA,TRBV5-1,TRBJ2-1
CATSTGRPGRSTDTQYF,TGTGCCACCAGCACCGGGAGACCGGGAAGGAGCACAGATACGCAGTATTTT,NA,NA,TRBV10-3,TRBJ2-3
CASSIEPGTEQHF,TGTGCCAGTAGTATTGAACCCGGGACCGAACAGCATTTT,NA,NA,TRBV19,TRBJ1-5
CASSSLAGGHNEQFF,TGTGCCAGCAGTTCCCTAGCGGGGGGTCACAATGAGCAGTTCTTC,NA,TRBD2,TRBV6-5,TRBJ2-1
CASSRPGADEQYF,TGTGCCAGCAGTCGCCCAGGGGCGGACGAGCAGTACTTC,few,NA,TRBV6-5,TRBJ2-7